This T cell receptor beta chain is drawn from a study of shared clonotypes between healthy human individuals. Study-level information: In total, the donors were a couple of women and a few men aged 18 to 49.

Regarding this clone: Its antigen remains unidentified.

Terminally differentiated effector memory CD45RA+ cells were excluded by CCR7 positive selection of CD45RO-negative cells. Authors' processing steps: Because ImmunoSEQ provided only junction sequences with no quality scores, the filtering differed. Sequencing was performed with immunoSEQ multiplex PCR; in TCRdb, only in-frame clones are kept and a portion is missing. V, J and clone size were drawn from that table, and D and trimming were deduced from the DNA. This sample has around 2,100,000 clones, with approximately 94% found just once. The germline V gene encodes CDR1 LGHNA and CDR2 YSLEER. J gave up 2 bases and V 1 base, and 2 bases lay outside the gene matches. The length of the CDR3 is 17 residues. Study results and limitations: A few donors showed sharing of approximately 5% of naive CD4 clonotypes.

J is TRBJ2-7 and V is TRBV4-3; 16 nucleotides agree with TRBD2. The specimen was naive CD8+ T cells sorted from blood. The TCR comes from a young man in good health. Here the CDR3 reads CASSQAGLAGGAYEQYF. Here the CDR3 DNA reads TGCGCCAGCAGCCAAGCGGGACTAGCGGGAGGGGCCTACGAGCAGTACTTC.